This is a list of T cell receptor beta chains from one sample in a study of cytomegalovirus exposure and HLA in healthy donors. TCRdb's copy holds only in-frame clones and misses some; the assay was immunoSEQ multiplex PCR. The repertoire has around 130,000 clones, under 85% of them found once; the top ten carry about 6%. Sequencing used PBMCs. All receptors derive from a woman aged 45-59 years in good health and CMV-seropositive. The CDR3 runs from the conserved cysteine through the conserved F or W. Fields, in order: D gene, V gene, J gene, clone size, CDR3 protein, CDR3 DNA. A D gene is named only where the DNA matches it firmly. Where a row states a size, it is once, few, many or the class of an expanded clone; other rows omit it.

d_call: TRBD1
v_call: TRBV10-1
j_call: TRBJ2-3
clone_size: once
cdr3_aa: CATKGQGGTDTQYF
cdr3_nt: TGCGCCACCAAGGGACAGGGTGGCACAGATACGCAGTATTTT

d_call: .
v_call: TRBV2
j_call: TRBJ1-2
clone_size: .
cdr3_aa: CASSAGDFTF
cdr3_nt: TGTGCCAGCAGTGCGGGGGACTTCACCTTC

d_call: .
v_call: TRBV4-2
j_call: TRBJ2-7
clone_size: .
cdr3_aa: CASSQDWAETYEQYF
cdr3_nt: TGTGCCAGCAGCCAAGATTGGGCAGAGACCTACGAGCAGTACTTC

d_call: TRBD1
v_call: TRBV7-9
j_call: TRBJ1-4
clone_size: .
cdr3_aa: CATRSTGAREKLFF
cdr3_nt: TGTGCCACCCGCTCGACAGGGGCTAGGGAAAAACTGTTTTTT

d_call: TRBD1
v_call: TRBV6-1
j_call: TRBJ1-2
clone_size: .
cdr3_aa: CASSEPDRVGYTF
cdr3_nt: TGTGCCAGCAGTGAACCGGACAGGGTTGGCTACACCTTC

d_call: .
v_call: TRBV5-6
j_call: TRBJ2-5
clone_size: .
cdr3_aa: CASSLKGTGVETQYF
cdr3_nt: TGTGCCAGCAGCTTGAAAGGGACGGGGGTGGAGACCCAGTACTTC

d_call: TRBD1
v_call: TRBV12-5
j_call: TRBJ2-7
clone_size: .
cdr3_aa: CAATPGGTGHYEQYF
cdr3_nt: TGTGCTGCAACCCCTGGGGGGACAGGTCATTACGAGCAGTACTTC

d_call: .
v_call: TRBV11-3
j_call: TRBJ2-7
clone_size: few
cdr3_aa: CASSLLSYSTYEQYF
cdr3_nt: TGTGCCAGCAGCTTACTTTCTTACAGTACCTACGAGCAGTACTTC

d_call: TRBD1
v_call: TRBV30
j_call: TRBJ1-3
clone_size: .
cdr3_aa: CAWSVLRTGASGNTIYF
cdr3_nt: TGTGCCTGGAGTGTACTTAGGACAGGGGCCTCTGGAAACACCATATATTTT

d_call: TRBD1
v_call: TRBV4-1
j_call: TRBJ1-5
clone_size: .
cdr3_aa: CASSRGQGTAGSNQPQHF
cdr3_nt: TGCGCCAGCAGCCGGGGACAGGGGACGGCGGGGTCCAATCAGCCCCAGCATTTT

d_call: .
v_call: TRBV5-4
j_call: TRBJ2-5
clone_size: .
cdr3_aa: CASSPTGAGQETQYF
cdr3_nt: TGTGCCAGCAGCCCGACTGGGGCCGGACAAGAGACCCAGTACTTC

d_call: TRBD1
v_call: TRBV10-3
j_call: TRBJ1-2
clone_size: .
cdr3_aa: CAISQGEDYGYTF
cdr3_nt: TGTGCCATTTCACAGGGGGAGGACTATGGCTACACCTTC

d_call: TRBD1
v_call: TRBV19
j_call: TRBJ2-1
clone_size: .
cdr3_aa: CASSQTGVDNEQFF
cdr3_nt: TGTGCCAGTAGTCAAACAGGGGTTGACAATGAGCAGTTCTTC

d_call: .
v_call: TRBV5-4
j_call: TRBJ2-5
clone_size: .
cdr3_aa: CASSQERAGVETQYF
cdr3_nt: TGTGCCAGCAGCCAAGAGAGGGCAGGAGTAGAGACCCAGTACTTC

d_call: .
v_call: TRBV6-5
j_call: TRBJ1-4
clone_size: .
cdr3_aa: CASSYNRAEKLFF
cdr3_nt: TGTGCCAGCAGTTATAACAGGGCCGAAAAACTGTTTTTT

d_call: .
v_call: TRBV29-1
j_call: TRBJ1-2
clone_size: .
cdr3_aa: CSVESTNGGAGYTF
cdr3_nt: TGCAGCGTTGAAAGCACTAACGGCGGGGCGGGCTACACCTTC

d_call: .
v_call: TRBV2
j_call: TRBJ1-1
clone_size: few
cdr3_aa: CASSPQGNTEAFF
cdr3_nt: TGTGCCAGCAGTCCTCAGGGGAACACTGAAGCTTTCTTT

d_call: TRBD2
v_call: TRBV5-1
j_call: TRBJ2-2
clone_size: few
cdr3_aa: CASSFHPGGTNTGELFF
cdr3_nt: TGCGCCAGCAGCTTCCACCCCGGGGGGACGAACACCGGGGAGCTGTTTTTT

d_call: .
v_call: TRBV6-1
j_call: TRBJ2-7
clone_size: .
cdr3_aa: CASSRSYEQYF
cdr3_nt: TGTGCCAGCAGTCGTTCCTACGAGCAGTACTTC

d_call: TRBD2
v_call: TRBV10-3
j_call: TRBJ2-5
clone_size: .
cdr3_aa: CAISERGTSGGGETQYF
cdr3_nt: TGTGCCATCAGTGAGCGGGGGACTAGCGGGGGCGGGGAGACCCAGTACTTC

d_call: .
v_call: TRBV5-4
j_call: TRBJ1-2
clone_size: few
cdr3_aa: CASCPGGRLDGYTF
cdr3_nt: TGTGCCAGCTGCCCGGGGGGGCGCCTTGATGGCTACACCTTC

d_call: TRBD2
v_call: TRBV5-4
j_call: TRBJ2-5
clone_size: once
cdr3_aa: CASRVTGGPGETQYF
cdr3_nt: TGTGCGAGCAGAGTCACGGGGGGGCCCGGTGAGACCCAGTACTTC

d_call: .
v_call: TRBV6-6
j_call: TRBJ1-1
clone_size: .
cdr3_aa: CASGSCGAFF
cdr3_nt: TGTGCCAGCGGGTCCTGCGGAGCTTTCTTT

d_call: TRBD2
v_call: TRBV19
j_call: TRBJ2-4
clone_size: .
cdr3_aa: CASSIAGGAKNIQYF
cdr3_nt: TGTGCCAGTAGTATAGCGGGGGGGGCCAAAAACATTCAGTACTTC

d_call: .
v_call: TRBV7-6
j_call: TRBJ1-3
clone_size: .
cdr3_aa: CASSLVAASGNTIYF
cdr3_nt: TGTGCCAGCAGCTTAGTCGCGGCCTCTGGAAACACCATATATTTT

d_call: .
v_call: TRBV19
j_call: TRBJ1-2
clone_size: .
cdr3_aa: CASLREDEYGYTF
cdr3_nt: TGTGCCAGCCTGAGGGAGGACGAGTATGGCTACACCTTC

d_call: .
v_call: TRBV5-1
j_call: TRBJ2-4
clone_size: .
cdr3_aa: CASSLGTYLAKNIQYF
cdr3_nt: TGCGCCAGCAGCTTAGGGACATACCTAGCCAAAAACATTCAGTACTTC

d_call: .
v_call: TRBV4-1
j_call: TRBJ2-1
clone_size: once
cdr3_aa: CASSQEGTGWDEQFF
cdr3_nt: TGCGCCAGCAGCCAAGAGGGAACAGGGTGGGATGAGCAGTTCTTC

d_call: .
v_call: TRBV21-1
j_call: TRBJ1-1
clone_size: .
cdr3_aa: CASSRGGMNTEAFF
cdr3_nt: TGTGCCAGCAGCAGGGGGGGCATGAACACTGAAGCTTTCTTT

d_call: .
v_call: TRBV18
j_call: TRBJ2-5
clone_size: .
cdr3_aa: CASSSNSEETQYF
cdr3_nt: TGTGCCAGCTCAAGTAACTCCGAAGAGACCCAGTACTTC

d_call: .
v_call: TRBV4-2
j_call: TRBJ1-4
clone_size: .
cdr3_aa: CASSQESTTNEKLFF
cdr3_nt: TGTGCCAGCAGCCAAGAGAGCACTACTAATGAAAAACTGTTTTTT

d_call: .
v_call: TRBV5-6
j_call: TRBJ2-3
clone_size: once
cdr3_aa: CASSLNSGLRTDTQYF
cdr3_nt: TGTGCCAGCAGCTTGAATTCCGGACTCCGCACAGATACGCAGTATTTT

d_call: TRBD1
v_call: TRBV11-3
j_call: TRBJ1-4
clone_size: .
cdr3_aa: CASSSRSPTGGEKLFF
cdr3_nt: TGTGCCAGCAGCTCGAGAAGCCCGACAGGGGGTGAAAAACTGTTTTTT

d_call: .
v_call: TRBV2
j_call: TRBJ2-7
clone_size: few
cdr3_aa: CASSGDSYEQYF
cdr3_nt: TGTGCCAGCAGTGGCGACAGCTACGAGCAGTACTTC

d_call: TRBD1
v_call: TRBV6-1
j_call: TRBJ1-2
clone_size: .
cdr3_aa: CASSGQGPYGYTF
cdr3_nt: TGTGCCAGCAGCGGACAGGGCCCCTATGGCTACACCTTC

d_call: .
v_call: TRBV2
j_call: TRBJ1-1
clone_size: .
cdr3_aa: CASSEVGEWGTEAFF
cdr3_nt: TGTGCCAGCAGTGAAGTAGGGGAATGGGGCACTGAAGCTTTCTTT

d_call: .
v_call: TRBV20-1
j_call: TRBJ2-7
clone_size: .
cdr3_aa: CSAWRVNEQYF
cdr3_nt: TGCAGTGCTTGGAGGGTCAACGAGCAGTACTTC

d_call: .
v_call: TRBV2
j_call: TRBJ2-3
clone_size: .
cdr3_aa: CASSEFRGSSTDTQYF
cdr3_nt: TGTGCCAGCAGTGAATTTCGGGGGTCTAGCACAGATACGCAGTATTTT

d_call: .
v_call: TRBV6-5
j_call: TRBJ2-7
clone_size: .
cdr3_aa: CASSYGRAREQYF
cdr3_nt: TGTGCCAGCAGTTACGGCAGGGCGAGGGAGCAGTACTTC

d_call: TRBD1
v_call: TRBV5-6
j_call: TRBJ2-3
clone_size: .
cdr3_aa: CASSSLTGPDTQYF
cdr3_nt: TGTGCCAGCAGCTCGTTGACAGGGCCCGATACGCAGTATTTT

d_call: TRBD2
v_call: TRBV6-5
j_call: TRBJ2-5
clone_size: few
cdr3_aa: CASSSVSSGGSETQYF
cdr3_nt: TGTGCCAGCAGTTCGGTTTCTAGCGGGGGGTCGGAGACCCAGTACTTC

d_call: TRBD2
v_call: TRBV4-2
j_call: TRBJ2-2
clone_size: .
cdr3_aa: CASSSWASGVRAGELFF
cdr3_nt: TGTGCCAGCAGCTCGTGGGCTAGCGGGGTGAGGGCCGGGGAGCTGTTTTTT

d_call: .
v_call: TRBV18
j_call: TRBJ1-6
clone_size: .
cdr3_aa: CASSLKDSMYYNSPLHF
cdr3_nt: TGTGCCAGCTCCCTAAAGGACTCCATGTACTATAATTCACCCCTCCACTTT

d_call: .
v_call: TRBV5-1
j_call: TRBJ2-1
clone_size: .
cdr3_aa: CASSSNQKTINEQFF
cdr3_nt: TGCGCCAGCAGCTCAAATCAGAAAACCATCAATGAGCAGTTCTTC

d_call: .
v_call: TRBV6-5
j_call: TRBJ1-4
clone_size: once
cdr3_aa: CASNSVDSEKLFF
cdr3_nt: TGTGCCAGCAACTCCGTCGACAGTGAAAAACTGTTTTTT

d_call: .
v_call: TRBV5-6
j_call: TRBJ2-7
clone_size: .
cdr3_aa: CASSIPGGLSYEQYF
cdr3_nt: TGTGCCAGCAGCATACCCGGGGGGCTATCCTACGAGCAGTACTTC

d_call: TRBD1
v_call: TRBV14
j_call: TRBJ1-2
clone_size: .
cdr3_aa: CASSPTGQYYGYTF
cdr3_nt: TGTGCCAGCAGCCCTACGGGACAGTACTATGGCTACACCTTC

d_call: .
v_call: TRBV5-8
j_call: TRBJ1-5
clone_size: .
cdr3_aa: CASSERPLLGNQPQHF
cdr3_nt: TGTGCCAGCAGCGAGAGGCCTCTTTTGGGCAATCAGCCCCAGCATTTT

d_call: TRBD1
v_call: TRBV4-1
j_call: TRBJ1-2
clone_size: .
cdr3_aa: CASSQVGGWGGYTF
cdr3_nt: TGCGCCAGCAGCCAAGTAGGGGGCTGGGGTGGCTACACCTTC

d_call: TRBD2
v_call: TRBV27
j_call: TRBJ2-1
clone_size: .
cdr3_aa: CASSLSPGAGGYNEQFF
cdr3_nt: TGTGCCAGCAGTTTATCGCCCGGAGCGGGGGGGTACAATGAGCAGTTCTTC

d_call: TRBD2
v_call: TRBV7-9
j_call: TRBJ2-1
clone_size: .
cdr3_aa: CASILPGTSGYNEQFF
cdr3_nt: TGTGCCAGCATTTTACCCGGGACTAGCGGATACAATGAGCAGTTCTTC

d_call: .
v_call: TRBV30
j_call: TRBJ1-1
clone_size: .
cdr3_aa: CAWSGEQGRAEAFF
cdr3_nt: TGTGCCTGGAGTGGAGAACAGGGTCGGGCTGAAGCTTTCTTT

d_call: .
v_call: TRBV5-1
j_call: TRBJ1-1
clone_size: few
cdr3_aa: CASSLEGAEAFF
cdr3_nt: TGCGCCAGCAGCTTAGAGGGGGCTGAAGCTTTCTTT

d_call: .
v_call: TRBV4-2
j_call: TRBJ2-1
clone_size: .
cdr3_aa: CASSTEWGASEQFF
cdr3_nt: TGTGCCAGCAGCACAGAGTGGGGAGCCTCTGAGCAGTTCTTC